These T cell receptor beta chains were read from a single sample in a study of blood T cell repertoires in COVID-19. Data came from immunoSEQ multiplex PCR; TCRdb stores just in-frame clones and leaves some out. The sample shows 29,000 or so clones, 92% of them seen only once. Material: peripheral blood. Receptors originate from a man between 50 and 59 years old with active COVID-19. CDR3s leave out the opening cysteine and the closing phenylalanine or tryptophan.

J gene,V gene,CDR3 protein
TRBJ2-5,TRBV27,ASSLGQGAGETQY
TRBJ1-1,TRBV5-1,ASSQRGTEAF
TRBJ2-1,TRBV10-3,ATEGGSLQGEF
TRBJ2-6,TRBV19,ASTSEQVNSGANVLT
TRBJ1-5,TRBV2,ASSGPGQGNQPQH
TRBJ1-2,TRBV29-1,SVVGTGGRGYT
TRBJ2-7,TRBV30,AWSPGTSYEQY
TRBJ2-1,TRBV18,ASSPTGYEQF
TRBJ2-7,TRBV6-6,ATYRDKPYEQY
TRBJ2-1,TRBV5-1,ASSLKDRGNEQF
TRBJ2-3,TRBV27,ASSFPPGTSGGAAPQY
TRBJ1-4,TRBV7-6,ASSLVGGEKLF
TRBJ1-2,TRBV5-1,ASTGTGVYGYT
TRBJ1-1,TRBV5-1,ASSLVPDRANTEAF
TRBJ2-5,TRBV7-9,ASTRAGGQTQY
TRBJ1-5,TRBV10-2,ASGSNRVQPQH
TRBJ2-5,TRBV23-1,ASSQGIKETQY
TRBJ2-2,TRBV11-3,ASSPGGDTGELF
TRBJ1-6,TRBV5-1,ASSLGGTGDSPLH
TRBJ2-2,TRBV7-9,ASSLGTRTVNTGELF
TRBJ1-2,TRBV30,AWSVTGWVYGYT
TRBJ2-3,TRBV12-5,ASGSGSSFLTDTQY
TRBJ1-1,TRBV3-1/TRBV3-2,ASSQEVLGQGEAF
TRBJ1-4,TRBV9,ASSPDRETNEKLF
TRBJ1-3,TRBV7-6,ASSTLGRLY
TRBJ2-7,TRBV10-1,ASMGPGSYEQY
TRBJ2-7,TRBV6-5,ASSGQGTYEQY
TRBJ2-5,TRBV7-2,ASRGLAEETQY
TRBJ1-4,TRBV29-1,SVDKLGQIVNEKLF
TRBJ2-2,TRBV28,ATRGGLNTGELF
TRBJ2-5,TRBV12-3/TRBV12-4,ASSLGLTETQY
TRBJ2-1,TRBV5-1,ASSLVVGGDEQF
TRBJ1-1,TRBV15,ATSRDYGGGNTEAF
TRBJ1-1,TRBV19,ASSIPGETEAF
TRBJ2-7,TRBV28,ASSGRLADPYEQY
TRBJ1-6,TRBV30,AWSVGSARNSPLH
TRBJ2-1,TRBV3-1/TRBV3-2,ASSYGTSGEMNEQF
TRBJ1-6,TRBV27,ASSTGRVYNSPLH
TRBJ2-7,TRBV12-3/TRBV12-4,ASSYRVAGEQY
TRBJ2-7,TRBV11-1,ASSFERGAYEQY
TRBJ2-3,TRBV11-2,ASSLDGAGGGDTQY
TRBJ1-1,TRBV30,AWTEGGISSTEAF
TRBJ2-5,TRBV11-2,ASSSPSAGGWGYQETQY
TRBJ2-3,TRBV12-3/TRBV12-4,ASSPRRDTQY
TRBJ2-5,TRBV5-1,ASSLGGRGSLQETQY